The entry below gives a single TCR beta chain sequence along with its context. Its antigen remains unknown. TCRdb keeps only in-frame clones here, not all; method: immunoSEQ multiplex PCR. The table includes approximately 120,000 clones, around 83% detected once. Germline CDR1 LNHDA, CDR2 SQIVND (reference sequence). The V and J ends lost 5 bases and 4 bases respectively, with 6 bases between them. The CDR3 has 13 amino acids. The data originate from a study of radiation and T cells in renal cell carcinoma. Study-wide results and limits: Pretreatment tumor biopsies were lacking, so baseline clonotypes are unknown. In blood, top tumor clones expanded by 2 weeks, shrinking by 4.

Time point defined: baseline pretreatment blood. Treatment specified: 15 Gy SBRT to primary tumor, nephrectomy 4 weeks later. Serial blood draws occurred at baseline and 2 and 4 weeks post-SBRT. Clear cell pathology was present in this patient's renal cell carcinoma. This TCR was sampled from an older woman with renal cell carcinoma. J is TRBJ2-6 and V is TRBV19; D remains unclear. The sequenced sample was blood, obtained from a patient whose treatment included radiotherapy and nephrectomy. DNA of the CDR3: TGTGCCAGTAGTCCCACGGGGGCCAACGTCCTGACTTTC. Amino acid sequence: CASSPTGANVLTF. The full variable domain, its missing parts supplied by reference TRBV19 and TRBJ2-6, is DGGITQSPKYLFRKEGQNVTLSCEQNLNHDAMYWYRQDPGQGLRLIYYSQIVNDFQKGDIAEGYSVSREKKESFPLTVTSAQKNPTAFYLCASSPTGANVLTFGAGSRLTVL.